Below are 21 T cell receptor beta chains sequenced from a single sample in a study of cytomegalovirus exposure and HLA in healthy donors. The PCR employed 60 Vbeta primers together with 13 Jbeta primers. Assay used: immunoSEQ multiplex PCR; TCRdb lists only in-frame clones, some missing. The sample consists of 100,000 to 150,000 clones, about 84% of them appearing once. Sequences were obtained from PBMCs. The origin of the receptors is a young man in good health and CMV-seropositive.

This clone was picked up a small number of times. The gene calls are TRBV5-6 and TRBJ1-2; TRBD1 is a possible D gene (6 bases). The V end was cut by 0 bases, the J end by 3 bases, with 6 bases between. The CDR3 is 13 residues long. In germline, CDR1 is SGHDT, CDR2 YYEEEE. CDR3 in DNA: TGTGCCAGCAGCTTGGGGACAGACTATGGCTACACCTTC. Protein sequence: CASSLGTDYGYTF.

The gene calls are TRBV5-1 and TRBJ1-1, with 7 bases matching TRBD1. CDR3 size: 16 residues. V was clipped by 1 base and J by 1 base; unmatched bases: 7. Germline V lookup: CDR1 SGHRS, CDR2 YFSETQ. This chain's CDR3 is CASSLFTGDGNTEAFF. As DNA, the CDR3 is TGCGCCAGCAGCTTGTTCACAGGGGATGGGAACACTGAAGCTTTCTTT.

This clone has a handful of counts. CDR3 bases: TGCGCCAGCAGCGGGACAGTCCAAGAGACCCAGTACTTC. Encoded protein: CASSGTVQETQYF. The chain is built from TRBV5-1 and TRBJ2-5; 7 bases are a match to TRBD1. The germline V gene encodes CDR1 SGHRS and CDR2 YFSETQ. This CDR3 has 13 amino acids. After removal of 4 bases from V and 1 base from J, the junction contained 1 base not matched to a gene.

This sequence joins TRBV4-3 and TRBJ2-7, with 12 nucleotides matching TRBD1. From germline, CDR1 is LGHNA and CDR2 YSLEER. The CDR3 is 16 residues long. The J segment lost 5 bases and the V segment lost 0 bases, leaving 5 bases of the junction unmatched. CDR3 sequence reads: CASSQDLGTGGDEQYF. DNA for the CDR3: TGCGCCAGCAGCCAAGATCTAGGGACAGGGGGCGACGAGCAGTACTTC.

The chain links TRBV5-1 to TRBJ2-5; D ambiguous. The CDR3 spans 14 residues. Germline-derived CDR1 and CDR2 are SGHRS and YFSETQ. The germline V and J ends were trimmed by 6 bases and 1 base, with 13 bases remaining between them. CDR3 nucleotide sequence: TGCGCCAGCACCGTCTCGAGGCCCCAAGAGACCCAGTACTTC. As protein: CASTVSRPQETQYF.

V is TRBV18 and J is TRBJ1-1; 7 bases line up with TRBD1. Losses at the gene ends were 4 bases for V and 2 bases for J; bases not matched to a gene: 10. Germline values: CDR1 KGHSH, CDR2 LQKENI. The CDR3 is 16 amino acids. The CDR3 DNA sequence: TGTGCCAGCTCACAATTAGGGGACAGTCATAACACTGAAGCTTTCTTT. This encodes CASSQLGDSHNTEAFF.

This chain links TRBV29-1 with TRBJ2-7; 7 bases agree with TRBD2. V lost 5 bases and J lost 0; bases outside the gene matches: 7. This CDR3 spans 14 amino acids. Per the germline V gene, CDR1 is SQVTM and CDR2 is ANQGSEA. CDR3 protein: CSVKSGTSSYEQYF. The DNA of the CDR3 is TGCAGCGTTAAGAGCGGGACCAGCTCCTACGAGCAGTACTTC.

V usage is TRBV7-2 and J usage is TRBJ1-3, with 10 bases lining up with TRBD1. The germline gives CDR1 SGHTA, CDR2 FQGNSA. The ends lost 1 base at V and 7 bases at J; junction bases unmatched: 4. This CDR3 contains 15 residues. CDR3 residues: CASSLVGTGDNTIYF. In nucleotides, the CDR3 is TGTGCCAGCAGCTTAGTTGGGACAGGGGATAACACCATATATTTT.

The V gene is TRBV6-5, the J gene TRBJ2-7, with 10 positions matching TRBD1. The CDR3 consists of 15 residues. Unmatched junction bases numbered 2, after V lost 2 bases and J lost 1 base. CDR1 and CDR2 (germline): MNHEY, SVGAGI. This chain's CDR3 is CASSYQGQGSYEQYF. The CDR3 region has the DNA TGTGCCAGCAGTTACCAGGGACAGGGGTCCTACGAGCAGTACTTC.

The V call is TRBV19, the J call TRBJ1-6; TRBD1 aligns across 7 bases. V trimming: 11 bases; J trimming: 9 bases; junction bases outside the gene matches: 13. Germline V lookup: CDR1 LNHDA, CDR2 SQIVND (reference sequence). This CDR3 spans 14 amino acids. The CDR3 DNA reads TGTGCCGGAAGCCCAGGGGGTGAGGGTTCACCCCTCCACTTT. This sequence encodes CAGSPGGEGSPLHF. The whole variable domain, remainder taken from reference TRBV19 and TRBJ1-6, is DGGITQSPKYLFRKEGQNVTLSCEQNLNHDAMYWYRQDPGQGLRLIYYSQIVNDFQKGDIAEGYSVSREKKESFPLTVTSAQKNPTAFYLCAGSPGGEGSPLHFGNGTRLTVT.

CDR3 residues: CAWSEPEYGGYTF. CDR3 DNA sequence: TGTGCCTGGAGTGAGCCCGAGTATGGTGGCTACACCTTC. The chain carries TRBV30 and TRBJ1-2, with D uncertain. V lost 1 base to trimming and J lost 7 bases, with 13 bases between them. CDR3 size: 13 residues. Per the germline V gene, CDR1 is GTSNPN and CDR2 is SVGIG (reference sequence).

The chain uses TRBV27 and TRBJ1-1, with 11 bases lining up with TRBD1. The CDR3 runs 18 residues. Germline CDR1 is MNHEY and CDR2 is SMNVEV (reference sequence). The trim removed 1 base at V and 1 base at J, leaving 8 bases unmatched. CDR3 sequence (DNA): TGTGCCAGCAGTTTATTTGGGACAGGGGGACCCCCGAACACTGAAGCTTTCTTT. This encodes CASSLFGTGGPPNTEAFF.

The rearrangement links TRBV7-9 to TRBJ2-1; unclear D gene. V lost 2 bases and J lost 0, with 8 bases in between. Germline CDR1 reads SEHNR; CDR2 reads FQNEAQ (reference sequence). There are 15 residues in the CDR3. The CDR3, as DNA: TGTGCCAGCAGCTTAACGTGGAGCTCCTACAATGAGCAGTTCTTC. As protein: CASSLTWSSYNEQFF.

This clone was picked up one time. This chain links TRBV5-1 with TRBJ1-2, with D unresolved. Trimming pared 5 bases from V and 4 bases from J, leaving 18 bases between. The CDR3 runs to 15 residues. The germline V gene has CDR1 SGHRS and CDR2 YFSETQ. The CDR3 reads CASRATATNSYGYTF. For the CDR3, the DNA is TGCGCCAGCAGGGCTACAGCTACAAATTCCTATGGCTACACCTTC.

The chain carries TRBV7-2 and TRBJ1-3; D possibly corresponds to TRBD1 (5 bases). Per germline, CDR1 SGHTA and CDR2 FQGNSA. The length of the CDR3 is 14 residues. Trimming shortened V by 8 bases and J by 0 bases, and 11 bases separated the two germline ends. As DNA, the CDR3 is TGTGCCAGCCGAAGGGGATTCTCTGGAAACACCATATATTTT. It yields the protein CASRRGFSGNTIYF.

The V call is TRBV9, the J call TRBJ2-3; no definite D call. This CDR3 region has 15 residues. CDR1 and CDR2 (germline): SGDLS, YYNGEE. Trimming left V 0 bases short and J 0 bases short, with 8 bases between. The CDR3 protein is CASSVGSTSTDTQYF. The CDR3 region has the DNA TGTGCCAGCAGCGTAGGTAGCACTAGCACAGATACGCAGTATTTT. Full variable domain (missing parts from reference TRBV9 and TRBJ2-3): DSGVTQTPKHLITATGQRVTLRCSPRSGDLSVYWYQQSLDQGLQFLIQYYNGEERAKGNILERFSAQQFPDLHSELNLSSLELGDSALYFCASSVGSTSTDTQYFGPGTRLTVL.

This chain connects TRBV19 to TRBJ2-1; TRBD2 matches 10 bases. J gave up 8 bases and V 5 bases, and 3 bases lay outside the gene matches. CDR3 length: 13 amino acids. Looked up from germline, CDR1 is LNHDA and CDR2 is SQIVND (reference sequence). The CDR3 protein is CASSVTSGYEQFF. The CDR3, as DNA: TGTGCCAGTAGTGTGACTAGCGGGTATGAGCAGTTCTTC.

The CDR3 nucleotides read TGTGCCAGCTCACCAGGGGCCGCGGGAAAGGTGTATTTT. Residues: CASSPGAAGKVYF. The chain couples TRBV18 to TRBJ2-3; D might be TRBD2 (6 bases). The V and J ends lost 2 bases and 14 bases respectively, with 17 bases between them. Germline CDR1 KGHSH, CDR2 LQKENI. The CDR3 is 13 amino acids. Full variable domain (remainder filled in from reference TRBV18 and TRBJ2-3): NAGVMQNPRHLVRRRGQEARLRCSPMKGHSHVYWYRQLPEEGLKFMVYLQKENIIDESGMPKERFSAEFPKEGPSILRIQQVVRGDSAAYFCASSPGAAGKVYFGPGTRLTVL.

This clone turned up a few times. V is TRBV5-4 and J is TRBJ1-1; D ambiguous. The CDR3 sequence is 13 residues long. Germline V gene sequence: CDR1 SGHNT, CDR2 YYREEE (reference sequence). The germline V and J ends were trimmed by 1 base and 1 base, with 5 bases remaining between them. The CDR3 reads CASSLTANTEAFF. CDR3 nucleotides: TGTGCCAGCAGCTTGACTGCGAACACTGAAGCTTTCTTT.

The chain's CDR3 is CASSQPSGTGVNTEAFF. The CDR3 DNA reads as TGCGCCAGCAGCCAACCTTCCGGGACAGGGGTTAACACTGAAGCTTTCTTT. The chain carries TRBV4-3 and TRBJ1-1; 10 bases are shared with TRBD1. The CDR3 has 17 residues. The V and J ends lost 2 bases and 2 bases, in that order; junction bases with no gene match: 8. The germline CDR1 and CDR2 sequences are LGHNA and YSLEER.

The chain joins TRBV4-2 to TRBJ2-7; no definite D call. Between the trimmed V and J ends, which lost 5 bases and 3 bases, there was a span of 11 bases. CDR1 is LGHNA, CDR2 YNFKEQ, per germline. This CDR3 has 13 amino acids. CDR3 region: CASSESRVYEQYF. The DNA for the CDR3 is TGTGCCAGCAGCGAGTCCCGGGTCTACGAGCAGTACTTC.